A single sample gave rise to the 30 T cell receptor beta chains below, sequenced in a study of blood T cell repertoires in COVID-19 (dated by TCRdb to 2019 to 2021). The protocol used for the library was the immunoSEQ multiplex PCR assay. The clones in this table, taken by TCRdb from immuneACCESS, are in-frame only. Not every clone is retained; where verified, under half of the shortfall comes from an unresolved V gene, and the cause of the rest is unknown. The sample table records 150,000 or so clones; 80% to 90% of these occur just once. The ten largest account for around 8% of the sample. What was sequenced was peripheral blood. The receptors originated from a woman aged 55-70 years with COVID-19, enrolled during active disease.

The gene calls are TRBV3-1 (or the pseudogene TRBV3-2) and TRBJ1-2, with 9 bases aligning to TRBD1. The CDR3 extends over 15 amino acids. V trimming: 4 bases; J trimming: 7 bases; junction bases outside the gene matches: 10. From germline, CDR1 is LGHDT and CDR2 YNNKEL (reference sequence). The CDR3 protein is CASSRYPGQGFGYTF. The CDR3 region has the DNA TGTGCCAGCAGCCGATACCCGGGACAGGGTTTTGGCTACACCTTC.

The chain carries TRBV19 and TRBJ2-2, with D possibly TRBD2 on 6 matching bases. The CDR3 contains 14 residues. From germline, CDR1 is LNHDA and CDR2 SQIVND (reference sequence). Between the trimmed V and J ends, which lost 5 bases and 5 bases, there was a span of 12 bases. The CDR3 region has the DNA TGTGCCAGTAGTCCCGGGGGTTGGACCGGGGAGCTGTTTTTT. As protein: CASSPGGWTGELFF.

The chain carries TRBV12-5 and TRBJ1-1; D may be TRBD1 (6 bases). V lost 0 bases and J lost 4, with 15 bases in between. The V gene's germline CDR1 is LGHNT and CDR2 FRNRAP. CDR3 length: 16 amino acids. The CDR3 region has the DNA TGTGCTAGTGGTTTGGTTCATGACAGGATGGGCACTGAAGCTTTCTTT. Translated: CASGLVHDRMGTEAFF.

CDR3 sequence: CASSAQINSPLHF. As DNA, the CDR3 is TGCGCCAGCAGTGCGCAGATAAATTCACCCCTCCACTTT. This rearrangement joins TRBV10-1 to TRBJ1-6; D call uncertain. Germline CDR1 and CDR2: WNHNN and SYGVQD (reference sequence). V lost 4 bases and J 7 bases, leaving 8 bases between the germline ends. The CDR3 extends over 13 amino acids.

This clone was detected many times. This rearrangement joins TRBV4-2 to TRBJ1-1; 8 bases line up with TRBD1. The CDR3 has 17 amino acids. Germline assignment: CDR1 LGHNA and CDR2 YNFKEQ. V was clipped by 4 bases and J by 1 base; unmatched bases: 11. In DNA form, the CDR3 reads TGTGCCAGCAGCCCGAAGGCCGGACAGGGAACGAACACTGAAGCTTTCTTT. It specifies CASSPKAGQGTNTEAFF.

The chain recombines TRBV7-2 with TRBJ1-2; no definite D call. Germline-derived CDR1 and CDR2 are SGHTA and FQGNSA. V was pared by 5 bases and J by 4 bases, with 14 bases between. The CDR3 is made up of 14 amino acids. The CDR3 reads CASSHDGGSYGYTF. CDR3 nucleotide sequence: TGTGCCAGCAGCCACGATGGCGGGTCCTATGGCTACACCTTC.

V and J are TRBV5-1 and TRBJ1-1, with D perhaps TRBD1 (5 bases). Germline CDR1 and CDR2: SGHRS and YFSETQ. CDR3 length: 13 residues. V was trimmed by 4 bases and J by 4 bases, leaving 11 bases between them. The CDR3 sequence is CASSATGRTEAFF. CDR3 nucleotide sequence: TGCGCCAGCAGCGCCACAGGACGCACTGAAGCTTTCTTT. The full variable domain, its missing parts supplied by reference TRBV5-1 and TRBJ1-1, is KAGVTQTPRYLIKTRGQQVTLSCSPISGHRSVSWYQQTPGQGLQFLFEYFSETQRNKGNFPGRFSGRQFSNSRSEMNVSTLELGDSALYLCASSATGRTEAFFGQGTRLTVV.

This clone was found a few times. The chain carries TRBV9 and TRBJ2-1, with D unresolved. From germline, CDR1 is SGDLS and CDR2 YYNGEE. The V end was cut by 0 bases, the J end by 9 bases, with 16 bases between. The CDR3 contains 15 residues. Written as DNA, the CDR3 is TGTGCCAGCAGCGTAGCTACGGGTTCGGTAGGTGAGCAGTTCTTC. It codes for CASSVATGSVGEQFF. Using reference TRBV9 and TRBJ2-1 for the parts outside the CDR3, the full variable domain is DSGVTQTPKHLITATGQRVTLRCSPRSGDLSVYWYQQSLDQGLQFLIQYYNGEERAKGNILERFSAQQFPDLHSELNLSSLELGDSALYFCASSVATGSVGEQFFGPGTRLTVL.

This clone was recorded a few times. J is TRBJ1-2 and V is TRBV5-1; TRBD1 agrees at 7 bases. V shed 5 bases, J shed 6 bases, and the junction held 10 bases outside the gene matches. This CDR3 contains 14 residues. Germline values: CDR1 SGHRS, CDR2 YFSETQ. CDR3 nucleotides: TGCGCCAGCAGTCCCGGTAAAGACAGGGATGGCTACACCTTC. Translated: CASSPGKDRDGYTF.

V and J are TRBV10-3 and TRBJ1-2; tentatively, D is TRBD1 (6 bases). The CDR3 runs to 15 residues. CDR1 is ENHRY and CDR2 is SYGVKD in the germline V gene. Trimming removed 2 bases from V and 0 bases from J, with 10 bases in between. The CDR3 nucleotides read TGTGCCATCAGTGAGGGACAGCCCCCTAACTATGGCTACACCTTC. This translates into CAISEGQPPNYGYTF.

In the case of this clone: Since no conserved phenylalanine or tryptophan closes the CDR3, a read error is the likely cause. CDR3 DNA: TGTGCCATCAGTGAGCAGGGTAGCTATGGCTACACCCTC. Protein sequence: CAISEQGSYGYTL. The V and J genes are TRBV10-3 and TRBJ1-2; D may be TRBD1 (5 bases). Per the germline V gene, CDR1 is ENHRY and CDR2 is SYGVKD. The CDR3 totals 13 residues. V lost 2 bases and J 4 bases, leaving 8 bases between the germline ends.

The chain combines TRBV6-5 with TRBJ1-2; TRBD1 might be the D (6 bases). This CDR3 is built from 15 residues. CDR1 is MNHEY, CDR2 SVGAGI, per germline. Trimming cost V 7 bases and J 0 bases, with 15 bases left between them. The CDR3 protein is CASTLGGNPNYGYTF. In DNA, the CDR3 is TGTGCCAGCACCTTAGGGGGAAACCCTAACTATGGCTACACCTTC.

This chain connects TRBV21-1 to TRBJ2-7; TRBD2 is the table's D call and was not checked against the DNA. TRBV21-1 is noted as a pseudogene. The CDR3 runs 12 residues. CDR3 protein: CASLVRGFEQYF. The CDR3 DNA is TGTGCCAGCTTGGTGCGGGGTTTCGAGCAGTACTTC.

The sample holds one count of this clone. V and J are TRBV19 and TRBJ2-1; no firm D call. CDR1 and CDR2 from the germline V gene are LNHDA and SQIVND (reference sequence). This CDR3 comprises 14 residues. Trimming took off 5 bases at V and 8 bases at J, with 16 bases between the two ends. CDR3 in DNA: TGTGCCAGTAGTCCCCGGGTCCTTTCCGATGAGCAGTTCTTC. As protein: CASSPRVLSDEQFF. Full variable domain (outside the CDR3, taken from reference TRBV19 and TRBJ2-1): DGGITQSPKYLFRKEGQNVTLSCEQNLNHDAMYWYRQDPGQGLRLIYYSQIVNDFQKGDIAEGYSVSREKKESFPLTVTSAQKNPTAFYLCASSPRVLSDEQFFGPGTRLTVL.

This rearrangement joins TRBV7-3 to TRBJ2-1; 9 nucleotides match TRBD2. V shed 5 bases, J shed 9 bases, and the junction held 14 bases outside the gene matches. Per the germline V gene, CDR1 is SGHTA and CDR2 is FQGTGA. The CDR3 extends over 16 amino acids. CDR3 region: CASSPTSGPRGGEQFF. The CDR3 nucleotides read TGTGCCAGCAGCCCGACTAGCGGTCCTCGGGGGGGTGAGCAGTTCTTC.

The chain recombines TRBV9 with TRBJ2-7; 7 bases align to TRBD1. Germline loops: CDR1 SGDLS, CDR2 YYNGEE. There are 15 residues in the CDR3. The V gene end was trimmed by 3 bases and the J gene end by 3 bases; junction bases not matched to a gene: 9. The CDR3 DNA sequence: TGTGCCAGCAGCGCCCCTGGGGACAGCTTCTACGAGCAGTACTTC. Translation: CASSAPGDSFYEQYF.

The CDR3 loop is CASSLAGGGHGYTF. DNA for the CDR3: TGCGCCAGCAGCTTGGCCGGCGGGGGGCATGGCTACACCTTC. The chain uses TRBV5-1 and TRBJ1-2, with D possibly TRBD1 on 6 matching bases. The CDR3 loop spans 14 amino acids. V was shortened by 0 bases and J by 6 bases, with 12 bases between the two germline ends. Germline CDR1 is SGHRS and CDR2 is YFSETQ.

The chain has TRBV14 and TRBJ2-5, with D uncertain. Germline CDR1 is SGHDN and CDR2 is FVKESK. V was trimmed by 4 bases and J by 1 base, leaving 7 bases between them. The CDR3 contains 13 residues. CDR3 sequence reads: CASSRGLQETQYF. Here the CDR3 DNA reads TGTGCCAGCAGCCGCGGCCTCCAAGAGACCCAGTACTTC. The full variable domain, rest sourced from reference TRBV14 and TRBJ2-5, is EAGVTQFPSHSVIEKGQTVTLRCDPISGHDNLYWYRRVMGKEIKFLLHFVKESKQDESGMPNNRFLAERTGGTYSTLKVQPAELEDSGVYFCASSRGLQETQYFGPGTRLLVL.

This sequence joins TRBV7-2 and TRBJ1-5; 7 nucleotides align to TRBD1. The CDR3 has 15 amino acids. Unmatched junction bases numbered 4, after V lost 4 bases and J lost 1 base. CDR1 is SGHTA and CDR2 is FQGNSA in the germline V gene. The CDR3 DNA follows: TGTGCCAGCAGCTCGGGACAGCGAAGCAATCAGCCCCAGCATTTT. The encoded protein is CASSSGQRSNQPQHF.

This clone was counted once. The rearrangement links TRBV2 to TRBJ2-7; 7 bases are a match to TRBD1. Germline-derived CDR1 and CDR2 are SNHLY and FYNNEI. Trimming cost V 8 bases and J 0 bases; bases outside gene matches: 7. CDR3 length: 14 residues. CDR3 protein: CASHETGNSYEQYF. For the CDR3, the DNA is TGTGCCAGCCACGAGACAGGGAACTCCTACGAGCAGTACTTC.

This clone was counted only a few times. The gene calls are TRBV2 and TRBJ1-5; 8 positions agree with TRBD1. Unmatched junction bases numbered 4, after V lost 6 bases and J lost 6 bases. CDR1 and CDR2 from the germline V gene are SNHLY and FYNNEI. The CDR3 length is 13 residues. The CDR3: CASRGQGGQPQHF. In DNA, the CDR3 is TGTGCCAGCAGAGGACAGGGCGGTCAGCCCCAGCATTTT. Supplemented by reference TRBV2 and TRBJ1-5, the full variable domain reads EPEVTQTPSHQVTQMGQEVILRCVPISNHLYFYWYRQILGQKVEFLVSFYNNEISEKSEIFDDQFSVERPDGSNFTLKIRSTKLEDSAMYFCASRGQGGQPQHFGDGTRLSIL.

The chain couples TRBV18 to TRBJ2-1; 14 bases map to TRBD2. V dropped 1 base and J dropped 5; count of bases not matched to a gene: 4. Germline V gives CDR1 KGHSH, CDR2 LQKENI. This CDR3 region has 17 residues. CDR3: CASSPRTSGGLDNEQFF. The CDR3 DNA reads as TGTGCCAGCTCACCACGGACTAGCGGGGGGCTGGACAATGAGCAGTTCTTC. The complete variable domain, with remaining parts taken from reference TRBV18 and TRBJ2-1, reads NAGVMQNPRHLVRRRGQEARLRCSPMKGHSHVYWYRQLPEEGLKFMVYLQKENIIDESGMPKERFSAEFPKEGPSILRIQQVVRGDSAAYFCASSPRTSGGLDNEQFFGPGTRLTVL.

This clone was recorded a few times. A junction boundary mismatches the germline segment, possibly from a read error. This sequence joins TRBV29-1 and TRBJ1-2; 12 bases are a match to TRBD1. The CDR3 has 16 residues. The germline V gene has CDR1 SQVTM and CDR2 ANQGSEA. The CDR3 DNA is TGCAGCGTAGAAGGGACAGGGGGCAACCTAAACTATGGCTACACCTTC. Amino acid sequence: CSVEGTGGNLNYGYTF.

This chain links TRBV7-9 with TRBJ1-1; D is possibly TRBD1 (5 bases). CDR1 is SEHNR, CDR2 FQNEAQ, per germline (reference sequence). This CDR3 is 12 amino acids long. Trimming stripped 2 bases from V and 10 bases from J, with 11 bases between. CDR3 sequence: CASSLWGDGAFF. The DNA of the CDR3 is TGTGCCAGCAGCTTATGGGGGGACGGAGCTTTCTTT. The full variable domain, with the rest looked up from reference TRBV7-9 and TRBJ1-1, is DTGVSQNPRHKITKRGQNVTFRCDPISEHNRLYWYRQTLGQGPEFLTYFQNEAQLEKSRLLSDRFSAERPKGSFSTLEIQRTEQGDSAMYLCASSLWGDGAFFGQGTRLTVV.

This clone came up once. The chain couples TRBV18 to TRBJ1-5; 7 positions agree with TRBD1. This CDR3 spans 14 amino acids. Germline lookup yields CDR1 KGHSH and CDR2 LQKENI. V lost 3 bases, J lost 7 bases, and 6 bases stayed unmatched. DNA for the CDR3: TGTGCCAGCTCACCTACAGGGGTGGGCCAGCCCCAGCATTTT. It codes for CASSPTGVGQPQHF.

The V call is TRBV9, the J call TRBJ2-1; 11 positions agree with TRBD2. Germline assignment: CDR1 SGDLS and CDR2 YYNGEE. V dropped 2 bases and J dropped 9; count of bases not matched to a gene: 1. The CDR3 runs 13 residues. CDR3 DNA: TGTGCCAGCAGCGTTAGCGGGGGGGGTGAGCAGTTCTTC. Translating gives CASSVSGGGEQFF.

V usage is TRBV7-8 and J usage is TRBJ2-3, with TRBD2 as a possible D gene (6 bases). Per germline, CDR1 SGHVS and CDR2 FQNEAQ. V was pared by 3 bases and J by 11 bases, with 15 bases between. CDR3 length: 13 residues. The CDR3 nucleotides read TGTGCCAGCAGCTTTAGCGGAATGGGAGAGCAGTATTTT. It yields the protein CASSFSGMGEQYF. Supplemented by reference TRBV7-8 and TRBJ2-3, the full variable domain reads GAGVSQSPRYKVAKRGQDVALRCDPISGHVSLFWYQQALGQGPEFLTYFQNEAQLDKSGLPSDRFFAERPEGSVSTLKIQRTQQEDSAVYLCASSFSGMGEQYFGPGTRLTVL.

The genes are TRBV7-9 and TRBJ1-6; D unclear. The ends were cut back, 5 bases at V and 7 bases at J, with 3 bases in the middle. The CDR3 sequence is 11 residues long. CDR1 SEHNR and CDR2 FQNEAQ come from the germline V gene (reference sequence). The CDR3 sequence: CASSENSPLHF. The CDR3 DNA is TGTGCCAGCAGCGAGAATTCACCCCTCCACTTT.

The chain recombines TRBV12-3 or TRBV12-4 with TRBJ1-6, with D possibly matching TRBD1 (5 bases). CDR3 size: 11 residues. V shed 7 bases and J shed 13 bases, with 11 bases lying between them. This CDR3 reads CASTDKGPLHF. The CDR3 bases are TGTGCCAGCACCGACAAGGGGCCCCTCCACTTT.

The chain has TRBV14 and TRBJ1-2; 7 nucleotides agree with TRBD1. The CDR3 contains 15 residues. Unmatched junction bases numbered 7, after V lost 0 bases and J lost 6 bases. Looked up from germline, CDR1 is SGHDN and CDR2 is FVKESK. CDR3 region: CASSQDRWQGDGYTF. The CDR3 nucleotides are TGTGCCAGCAGCCAAGATAGGTGGCAGGGGGATGGCTACACCTTC.